Listed here are 21 T cell receptor beta chains from one sample, sequenced in a study of blood T cell repertoires in COVID-19. Clones were read by immunoSEQ multiplex PCR, and TCRdb kept only the in-frame ones, dropping some. Seen here are 100,000 to 140,000 clones, about 91% observed once, and the top ten hold 6.8%. Sequencing was performed on peripheral blood. The receptor source for this set is a man aged 50-59 years with active or convalescent COVID-19.

The chain joins TRBV5-4 to TRBJ1-1, with TRBD1 identical over 8 bases. Per germline, CDR1 SGHNT and CDR2 YYREEE (reference sequence). The CDR3 loop spans 15 amino acids. V was pared by 4 bases and J by 0 bases, with 5 bases of the junction left unmatched. The CDR3 region has the DNA TGTGCCAGCAGCCGCCCGGACAGGGTGAACACTGAAGCTTTCTTT. Translating it yields CASSRPDRVNTEAFF. Complete variable domain (other parts from reference TRBV5-4 and TRBJ1-1): ETGVTQSPTHLIKTRGQQVTLRCSSQSGHNTVSWYQQALGQGPQFIFQYYREEENGRGNFPPRFSGLQFPNYSSELNVNALELDDSALYLCASSRPDRVNTEAFFGQGTRLTVV.

The rearrangement uses TRBV19 and TRBJ1-2; 7 positions agree with TRBD1. This CDR3 contains 14 residues. From germline, CDR1 is LNHDA and CDR2 SQIVND (reference sequence). V shed 4 bases, J shed 1 base, and the junction held 3 bases outside the gene matches. In nucleotides, the CDR3 is TGTGCCAGTAGTACCCAGGGGGTTAACTATGGCTACACCTTC. Protein product: CASSTQGVNYGYTF.

The chain has TRBV3-1 (or the pseudogene TRBV3-2) and TRBJ2-7, with D tentatively TRBD2 (5 bases). This CDR3 is built from 15 residues. Trimming left V 0 bases short and J 2 bases short, with 11 bases between. CDR1 LGHDT and CDR2 YNNKEL come from the germline V gene (reference sequence). The CDR3 nucleotides are TGTGCCAGCAGCCAAGATCAAGTGGGAGCCTACGAGCAGTACTTC. Its protein is CASSQDQVGAYEQYF.

The chain employs TRBV2 and TRBJ1-3; tentative D call: TRBD1 (5 bases). V gave up 6 bases and J gave up 0 bases, with 12 bases separating them. Germline CDR1 and CDR2: SNHLY and FYNNEI. CDR3 size: 15 residues. The CDR3 loop reads CASREQGYSGNTIYF. DNA of the CDR3: TGTGCCAGCAGAGAGCAGGGTTACTCTGGAAACACCATATATTTT.

The gene calls are TRBV2 and TRBJ2-7, with 11 nucleotides matching TRBD2. Trimming at V came to 0 bases and at J to 4 bases, leaving 2 bases not matched to a gene. The CDR3 length is 15 residues. Looked up from germline, CDR1 is SNHLY and CDR2 is FYNNEI. CDR3 DNA sequence: TGTGCCAGCAGTGAAGCAGGGACTAGCGGATACGAGCAGTACTTC. Its translation is CASSEAGTSGYEQYF.

The chain is built from TRBV2 and TRBJ1-2; 8 nucleotides match TRBD1. The CDR3 contains 15 residues. Germline loops: CDR1 SNHLY, CDR2 FYNNEI. After removal of 7 bases from V and 6 bases from J, the junction contained 13 bases not matched to a gene. CDR3 residues: CASTLTGQGMNGYTF. The CDR3 nucleotides read TGTGCCAGCACCCTGACCGGACAGGGTATGAATGGCTACACCTTC.

CDR3 in amino acids: CASSPQQGEEETQYF. The CDR3 DNA sequence: TGTGCCAGCAGCCCGCAACAGGGGGAAGAAGAGACCCAGTACTTC. The chain has TRBV7-2 and TRBJ2-5; 8 bases map to TRBD1. The V gene's germline CDR1 is SGHTA and CDR2 FQGNSA. The ends lost 5 bases at V and 3 bases at J; junction bases unmatched: 8. CDR3 size: 15 residues.

This rearrangement joins TRBV28 to TRBJ2-7; D is ambiguous. There are 14 residues in the CDR3. Germline V gene data show CDR1 as MDHEN and CDR2 as SYDVKM. V was trimmed by 6 bases and J by 1 base, leaving 13 bases between them. The CDR3 loop reads CASRIALGSYEQYF. The DNA of the CDR3 is TGTGCCAGCAGGATAGCTTTGGGTTCCTACGAGCAGTACTTC.

The chain is built from TRBV19 and TRBJ2-2, with 14 bases matching TRBD2. The ends lost 3 bases at V and 6 bases at J; junction bases unmatched: 3. CDR1 LNHDA and CDR2 SQIVND come from the germline V gene (reference sequence). This CDR3 has 16 amino acids. The CDR3 nucleotides read TGTGCCAGTAGTATCGGACTAGCGGGAGGATCCGGGGAGCTGTTTTTT. The encoded protein is CASSIGLAGGSGELFF.

The chain employs TRBV6-1 and TRBJ1-1, with a possible D match to TRBD1 (5 bases). V was pared by 1 base and J by 1 base, with 7 bases between. Germline CDR1 MNHNS, CDR2 SASEGT. The CDR3 totals 14 residues. The DNA of the CDR3 is TGTGCCAGCAGTGAAGGTGGGGCGAACACTGAAGCTTTCTTT. Translating it yields CASSEGGANTEAFF.

The rearrangement uses TRBV4-2 and TRBJ1-4; D not resolved. The CDR3 loop spans 14 amino acids. Germline CDR1 reads LGHNA; CDR2 reads YNFKEQ. Between the trimmed V and J ends, which lost 1 base and 8 bases, there was a span of 11 bases. The DNA for the CDR3 is TGTGCCAGCAGCCAAGCATTTAACACCGAAAAACTGTTTTTT. This sequence encodes CASSQAFNTEKLFF.

The chain links TRBV19 to TRBJ1-1; 8 positions match TRBD1. Trimming cost V 3 bases and J 0 bases; bases outside gene matches: 9. The CDR3 spans 17 residues. Germline-derived CDR1 and CDR2 are LNHDA and SQIVND (reference sequence). The CDR3 nucleotides are TGTGCCAGTAGTATCCGGACAGGGAGGGGAATGAACACTGAAGCTTTCTTT. Translation gives CASSIRTGRGMNTEAFF. Together with reference TRBV19 and TRBJ1-1, the CDR3 gives the full variable domain: DGGITQSPKYLFRKEGQNVTLSCEQNLNHDAMYWYRQDPGQGLRLIYYSQIVNDFQKGDIAEGYSVSREKKESFPLTVTSAQKNPTAFYLCASSIRTGRGMNTEAFFGQGTRLTVV.

This chain uses TRBV7-2 with TRBJ2-3, with TRBD1 identical over 9 bases. V lost 4 bases to trimming and J lost 3 bases; unmatched junction nucleotides: 14. CDR1 is SGHTA, CDR2 FQGNSA, per germline. The CDR3 spans 18 residues. The CDR3 loop reads CASSSPTGGNPRTDTQYF. Written as DNA, the CDR3 is TGTGCCAGCAGCTCACCAACAGGGGGCAACCCCCGGACAGATACGCAGTATTTT.

The chain combines TRBV30 with TRBJ1-5; 11 bases align to TRBD1. The CDR3 runs 15 residues. V dropped 1 base and J dropped 4; count of bases not matched to a gene: 3. CDR1 is GTSNPN, CDR2 SVGIG, per germline (reference sequence). Written as DNA, the CDR3 is TGTGCCTGGAGTGCGGGGACAGGGGGAAATCAGCCCCAGCATTTT. Translated, it gives CAWSAGTGGNQPQHF.

V and J are TRBV4-1 and TRBJ2-1; 10 nucleotides line up with TRBD2. The CDR3 is 19 residues long. Germline values: CDR1 MGHRA, CDR2 YSYEKL. Losses at the gene ends were 4 bases for V and 6 bases for J; bases not matched to a gene: 18. The CDR3 region is CASSRLRGTGLAVVNEQFF. In DNA form, the CDR3 reads TGCGCCAGCAGCCGACTAAGGGGAACCGGACTAGCGGTAGTCAATGAGCAGTTCTTC.

The rearrangement joins TRBV28 to TRBJ2-7, with 7 nucleotides matching TRBD1. Germline V CDR1 and CDR2: MDHEN, SYDVKM. This CDR3 is 15 amino acids long. V lost 6 bases and J lost 0; bases outside the gene matches: 8. This chain's CDR3 is CASRRQGLGSYEQYF. CDR3 bases: TGTGCCAGCAGACGACAGGGCTTAGGCTCCTACGAGCAGTACTTC.

The chain couples TRBV28 to TRBJ1-3; no clear D. Trimming pared 6 bases from V and 0 bases from J, leaving 9 bases between. Germline loops: CDR1 MDHEN, CDR2 SYDVKM. The CDR3 is made up of 14 amino acids. Here the CDR3 reads CASSPPISGNTIYF. The DNA for the CDR3 is TGTGCCAGCAGCCCCCCCATCTCTGGAAACACCATATATTTT.

The chain has TRBV11-2 and TRBJ2-1, with D possibly TRBD2 on 5 matching bases. The CDR3 has 14 amino acids. Per the germline V gene, CDR1 is SGHAT and CDR2 is FQNNGV. The germline V and J ends were trimmed by 3 bases and 7 bases, with 13 bases remaining between them. The CDR3 loop is CASSFMAGDNEQFF. In nucleotides, the CDR3 is TGTGCCAGCAGCTTCATGGCGGGTGATAATGAGCAGTTCTTC.

This clone was seen more than once but under ten times. The CDR3 DNA sequence: TGTGCCAGCAGTTTATGGGGAGGACCGATGGATCAGCCCCAGCATTTT. It translates to CASSLWGGPMDQPQHF. The V and J genes are TRBV28 and TRBJ1-5; D unresolved. This CDR3 is built from 16 residues. The V end lost 0 bases, the J end lost 5 bases, and 14 bases lay between the germline ends. Germline CDR1 and CDR2: MDHEN and SYDVKM.

The chain recombines TRBV1 with TRBJ2-7; the table's D call, TRBD1, was not checked against the DNA. TRBV1 is reported as a pseudogene. The CDR3 loop spans 14 amino acids. CDR3 protein: CTSTLSTGPNEQYF. The CDR3 coding sequence is TGCACCAGCACCCTTTCCACAGGGCCCAACGAGCAGTACTTC.

V is TRBV6-5 and J is TRBJ1-2; 7 bases agree with TRBD1. Germline lookup yields CDR1 MNHEY and CDR2 SVGAGI. V trimming: 6 bases; J trimming: 4 bases; junction bases outside the gene matches: 5. The CDR3 covers 13 residues. CDR3 in DNA: TGTGCCAGCAGCCGGGACAGTTTCTATGGCTACACCTTC. Protein product: CASSRDSFYGYTF.